This entry concerns a single TCR beta chain. The antigen this receptor binds is unknown. Base qualities are not at hand, and no much larger clone is one base apart. This record belongs to a study of blood T cell repertoires in COVID-19 (dated by TCRdb to the early 2020s). Concerning the study at large: Samples from collaborators originated in the United States, Italy and Spain and spanned both the acute and convalescent phases of COVID-19. The prospective study material was composed of cDNA or gDNA derived from T cells, B-cell-depleted T cells, or PBMCs. The dataset comprised deeply sampled blood TCRbeta repertoires from subjects exposed to, actively infected with, or recovered from COVID-19. The repertoires were made available in a free public database intended to serve as a resource for research on the immune response to SARS-CoV-2. The samples were drawn from two sources: the first 160 participants of the ongoing ImmuneRACE study, and 1,200 or so subjects contributed by 6 global collaborators. Nearly every sample came with metadata listing a de-identified subject ID, COVID-19 status, age in years and sex. Where available, HLA class I and class II types were obtained from metadata supplied by the sample provider rather than from assay-based typing.

V is reduced by 3 bases and J by 7 bases, leaving a spacing of 10 bases between them. CDR1 is given as SGHAT and CDR2 as FQNNGV, both from the germline V gene. CDR3 length: 12 amino acids, cysteine to phenylalanine. Just the 36-base CDR3 DNA is kept, in frame starting at base 1. In the prospective study, participants were about 18 to 95 years old, resided in about two dozen geographic areas of the United States, and were enrolled through a virtual design. In the prospective study, participants were assigned to cohorts based on the clinical history participants reported in a screening survey and a study questionnaire. Recovered participants in ImmuneRACE Cohort 3 were defined by two consecutive negative NP/OP PCR tests, clearance by a healthcare professional, or resolution of symptoms. In the prospective study, whole blood, serum and a nasopharyngeal or oropharyngeal swab were collected from each participant by mobile phlebotomists. Prospective study participants could optionally give additional blood draws and questionnaires over an approximately two-month period. Before DNA extraction, blood samples from the prospective study were shipped at room temperature or frozen.

The immunoSEQ Assay, a bias-controlled multiplex PCR, was used to amplify TCRbeta CDR3 regions from genomic DNA. The study's processing was this. Nucleated cell counts per sample were estimated from amplification of reference gene primers within the assay. To quantify the absolute abundance of each unique TCRbeta CDR3 rearrangement, sequence reads were collapsed and filtered. For each sample, productive Simpson clonality was calculated as the square root of Simpson's diversity index over productive rearrangements. TCRdb re-hosts the immuneACCESS table, in-frame sequences only. Its copies lack some clones; in the studies checked, an unresolved V gene accounts for under half of them, and the cause for the rest is not known. The DNA gave D and trimming, while V, J and clone size come from that table. Counted in this sample were fewer than 250,000 clones; roughly 88% of them appeared once. Around 2% of the sample rests with the top ten.

Study-level results and caveats: The amount of clinical and demographic metadata varied by source and participant and was provided uncurated.

The rearranged chain carries TRBV11-2 and TRBJ2-7, and TRBD2 may be the D gene, going by 5 matching bases. The origin of this receptor is a woman aged 50 to 65 who had recovered from COVID-19. Sequencing was performed on PBMCs or T cells enriched from blood (not recorded which). The DNA sequence is given as TGTGCCAGCAGCTTTGGCCGCGGGGAGCAGTACTTC. The encoded protein is CASSFGRGEQYF.